Listed here are 21 T cell receptor beta chains from one sample, sequenced in a study of cytomegalovirus exposure and HLA in healthy donors. PCR employed 60 Vbeta and 13 Jbeta primers. The table came from immunoSEQ multiplex PCR; TCRdb's copy has only in-frame clones and leaves some out. This table holds about 160,000 clones, roughly 80% found once. Source material: PBMCs. The receptors were sampled from a male donor in good health and CMV-seronegative.

V and J are TRBV5-1 and TRBJ1-1; TRBD1 might be the D (5 bases). This CDR3 contains 14 residues. Germline V lookup: CDR1 SGHRS, CDR2 YFSETQ. V was trimmed by 3 bases and J by 6 bases, leaving 15 bases between them. The chain's CDR3 is CASSSQGRRSEAFF. CDR3 DNA sequence: TGCGCCAGCAGCTCTCAGGGCAGACGGTCTGAAGCTTTCTTT.

This clone was seen only a few times. This sequence joins TRBV5-1 and TRBJ1-1; tentatively, D is TRBD1 (5 bases). Germline CDR1 SGHRS, CDR2 YFSETQ. The CDR3 contains 15 residues. V lost 3 bases and J lost 1, with 13 bases in between. The CDR3 is CASSWGVGENTEAFF. The CDR3 DNA reads as TGCGCCAGCAGCTGGGGGGTGGGGGAGAACACTGAAGCTTTCTTT.

This clone has just one count. The chain couples TRBV5-4 to TRBJ2-3; D may be TRBD2 (5 bases). There are 15 residues in the CDR3. Per germline, CDR1 SGHNT and CDR2 YYREEE (reference sequence). With 0 bases removed from V and 2 bases from J, the gap between germline ends came to 10 bases. The CDR3 here is CASSLVLADTDTQYF. The CDR3 region has the DNA TGTGCCAGCAGCTTGGTTCTAGCAGACACAGATACGCAGTATTTT. Variable domain in full (rest from reference TRBV5-4 and TRBJ2-3): ETGVTQSPTHLIKTRGQQVTLRCSSQSGHNTVSWYQQALGQGPQFIFQYYREEENGRGNFPPRFSGLQFPNYSSELNVNALELDDSALYLCASSLVLADTDTQYFGPGTRLTVL.

By proportion, this clone is medium-sized (0.01 to 0.1%). The J gene is TRBJ2-7, the V gene TRBV4-1; 8 bases are a match to TRBD1. The germline CDR1 and CDR2 sequences are MGHRA and YSYEKL. This CDR3 has 14 residues. V shed 5 bases, J shed 3 bases, and the junction held 6 bases outside the gene matches. As DNA, the CDR3 is TGCGCCAGCAGCGTCCAAGGACAGGGCTACGAGCAGTACTTC. Amino acids: CASSVQGQGYEQYF.

This chain connects TRBV15 to TRBJ2-7; TRBD2 agrees at 8 bases. Germline V gene lookup returns CDR1 LNHNV and CDR2 YYDKDF (reference sequence). Trimming removed 1 base from V and 3 bases from J; junction bases left unmatched: 2. The CDR3 is 14 amino acids. The CDR3 DNA sequence: TGTGCCACCAGCAGAGGGGCGGGAGGCTACGAGCAGTACTTC. Translation: CATSRGAGGYEQYF.

The V call is TRBV2, the J call TRBJ2-5, with 7 positions matching TRBD2. The germline V gene encodes CDR1 SNHLY and CDR2 FYNNEI. Losses at the gene ends were 5 bases for V and 4 bases for J; bases not matched to a gene: 7. This CDR3 is 14 amino acids long. DNA of the CDR3: TGTGCCAGCAGTATAAGACTAGCCTCAGAGACCCAGTACTTC. Encoded protein: CASSIRLASETQYF.

The rearrangement links TRBV15 to TRBJ2-7; D ambiguous. CDR3 length: 12 residues. Deletions cut 3 bases from V and 2 bases from J, with 5 bases between. Germline assignment: CDR1 LNHNV and CDR2 YYDKDF (reference sequence). CDR3 in amino acids: CATSSQTYEQYF. In nucleotides, the CDR3 is TGTGCCACCAGCAGCCAGACCTACGAGCAGTACTTC.

Only a few counts were recorded for this clone. The chain uses TRBV23-1 and TRBJ2-7, with TRBD2 matching over 14 bases. TRBV23-1 is reported as an ORF; its role is uncertain. This CDR3 has 14 residues. J gave up 7 bases and V 9 bases, and 8 bases lay outside the gene matches. CDR3 coding DNA: TGCGCCAGACAGGGGACTAGCGGGAGTGGGGAGCAGTACTTC. Protein sequence: CARQGTSGSGEQYF.

The rearrangement joins TRBV19 to TRBJ2-1; 9 bases fit TRBD1. CDR3 size: 14 residues. CDR1 LNHDA and CDR2 SQIVND come from the germline V gene (reference sequence). V lost 3 bases and J lost 6; bases outside the gene matches: 3. CDR3 sequence reads: CASSIQTGGNEQFF. The CDR3 DNA sequence: TGTGCCAGTAGTATTCAGACAGGGGGCAATGAGCAGTTCTTC.

The J gene is TRBJ2-7, the V gene TRBV15; D is possibly TRBD2 (5 bases). The CDR3 consists of 14 residues. Trimming left V 11 bases short and J 4 bases short, with 21 bases between. CDR1 LNHNV and CDR2 YYDKDF come from the germline V gene (reference sequence). In DNA, the CDR3 is TGTGCCGCTGGGGAGCATCGTGGGAGTTACGAGCAGTACTTC. Translating it yields CAAGEHRGSYEQYF.

This clone has a handful of counts. The genes are TRBV27 and TRBJ1-1; 7 bases match TRBD1. Germline V CDR1 and CDR2: MNHEY, SMNVEV (reference sequence). The trim removed 4 bases at V and 1 base at J, leaving 3 bases unmatched. The CDR3 covers 14 residues. The CDR3 is CASSYRGRNTEAFF. The CDR3 DNA sequence: TGTGCCAGCAGTTACAGGGGCCGGAACACTGAAGCTTTCTTT.

The chain carries TRBV5-6 and TRBJ1-2; D gene ambiguous. The CDR3 consists of 16 residues. V lost 4 bases, J lost 7 bases, and 23 bases lay in between. CDR1 and CDR2 (germline): SGHDT, YYEEEE. CDR3 DNA: TGTGCCAGCAGCCCGGCGACCTGGGCCAATTTAAGTGGCTACACCTTC. Protein sequence: CASSPATWANLSGYTF.

This chain connects TRBV6-5 to TRBJ2-2; 7 nucleotides align to TRBD2. The CDR3 length is 15 residues. With 4 bases clipped from V and 0 bases from J, the junction kept 2 bases outside the gene matches. Looked up from germline, CDR1 is MNHEY and CDR2 is SVGAGI. For the CDR3, the DNA is TGTGCCAGCAGTTTTGGACTAGCGAACACCGGGGAGCTGTTTTTT. Translating it yields CASSFGLANTGELFF.

CDR3 loop: CASSQAGRGPEQYF. In DNA, the CDR3 is TGCGCCAGCAGCCAAGCGGGCAGGGGGCCCGAGCAGTACTTC. The chain couples TRBV4-1 to TRBJ2-5, with 8 bases lining up with TRBD1. The assigned J gene may be wrong: the sequence end matches TRBJ2-7 better. The CDR3 covers 14 residues. The germline V gene encodes CDR1 MGHRA and CDR2 YSYEKL.

CDR3 residues: CASSLEGRVNVLTF. The CDR3 bases are TGTGCCAGCAGCTTGGAGGGGAGGGTCAACGTCCTGACTTTC. The V call is TRBV5-6, the J call TRBJ2-6, with 7 bases lining up with TRBD2. The germline gives CDR1 SGHDT, CDR2 YYEEEE. The junction had 3 bases not matched to a gene; V was cut back by 0 bases and J by 9 bases. The CDR3 extends over 14 amino acids.

This chain uses TRBV19 with TRBJ1-5, with 8 positions matching TRBD1. CDR1 is LNHDA, CDR2 SQIVND, per germline (reference sequence). This CDR3 has 16 amino acids. The trim removed 6 bases at V and 9 bases at J, leaving 16 bases unmatched. In nucleotides, the CDR3 is TGTGCCAGTAGGACGGTCGTCGCAGGGGGCAATTGGCCCCAGCATTTT. It codes for CASRTVVAGGNWPQHF.

J is TRBJ1-1 and V is TRBV19, with TRBD1 identical over 7 bases. V dropped 8 bases and J dropped 1; count of bases not matched to a gene: 4. Germline lookup yields CDR1 LNHDA and CDR2 SQIVND (reference sequence). The CDR3 has 13 amino acids. This CDR3 reads CASGQDRNTEAFF. The DNA for the CDR3 is TGTGCCAGTGGACAGGACAGGAACACTGAAGCTTTCTTT.

The V and J genes are TRBV21-1 and TRBJ1-2; TRBD1 is taken as the D call from the table, unchecked against the DNA. TRBV21-1 is classified as a pseudogene. CDR3 length: 18 residues. This CDR3 is CASRHGAGTGGEMNGYTF. The DNA of the CDR3 is TGTGCCAGCAGACACGGAGCCGGGACAGGGGGCGAGATGAATGGCTACACCTTC.

The V and J genes are TRBV6-1 and TRBJ2-7; the match to TRBD1 covers 12 bases. The V gene's germline CDR1 is MNHNS and CDR2 SASEGT. The CDR3 extends over 15 amino acids. V dropped 4 bases and J dropped 7; count of bases not matched to a gene: 8. The CDR3 spells CASSAPGQGAKEQYF. The CDR3 coding sequence is TGTGCCAGCAGTGCCCCGGGACAGGGGGCCAAAGAGCAGTACTTC.

This chain joins TRBV28 and TRBJ2-3; 12 bases are a match to TRBD2. Germline V gene data show CDR1 as MDHEN and CDR2 as SYDVKM. The junction had 5 bases not matched to a gene; V was cut back by 4 bases and J by 0 bases. The CDR3 spans 17 residues. The DNA of the CDR3 is TGTGCCAGCAGTTACCAGACTAGCGGGGGTAGCACAGATACGCAGTATTTT. Amino acids: CASSYQTSGGSTDTQYF.

This clone has a single count. This chain joins TRBV28 and TRBJ2-1; no clear D gene. Between the trimmed V and J ends, which lost 3 bases and 0 bases, there was a span of 9 bases. The length of the CDR3 is 15 residues. From germline, CDR1 is MDHEN and CDR2 SYDVKM. The CDR3 DNA follows: TGTGCCAGCAGTTTCAGGCTCATCTCCTACAATGAGCAGTTCTTC. As protein: CASSFRLISYNEQFF.